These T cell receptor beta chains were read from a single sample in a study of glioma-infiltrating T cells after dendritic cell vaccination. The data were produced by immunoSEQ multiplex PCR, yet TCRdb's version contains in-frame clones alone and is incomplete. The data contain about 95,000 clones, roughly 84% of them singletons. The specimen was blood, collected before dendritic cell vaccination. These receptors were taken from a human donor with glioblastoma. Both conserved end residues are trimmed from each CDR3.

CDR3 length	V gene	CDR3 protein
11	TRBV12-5	ASLRDRGHEQY
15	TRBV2	ASSVWTSGTVGGELF
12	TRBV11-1	ASSLDPSKYEQY
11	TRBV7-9	ASSGRTGGAVR
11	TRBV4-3	ASSSSLDNEQF
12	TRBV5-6	ASSLGSLWEIQY
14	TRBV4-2	ASSQGGSGVKETQY
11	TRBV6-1	ASRTSSTDTQY
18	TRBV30	AWSASPATSGMTNTGELF
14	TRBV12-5	ASGFGVAGEADTQY
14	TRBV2	ASKYSRGSPGDTQY
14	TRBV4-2	ASSQETSGVAGELF
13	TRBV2	ASNSGTGWAGELF
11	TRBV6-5	ASTRDRGAEAF
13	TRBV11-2	ASSSLDRGLSTLH
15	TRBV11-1	ASSYGLAGGPAYEQY
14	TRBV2	ASSEQGGQTNSPLH